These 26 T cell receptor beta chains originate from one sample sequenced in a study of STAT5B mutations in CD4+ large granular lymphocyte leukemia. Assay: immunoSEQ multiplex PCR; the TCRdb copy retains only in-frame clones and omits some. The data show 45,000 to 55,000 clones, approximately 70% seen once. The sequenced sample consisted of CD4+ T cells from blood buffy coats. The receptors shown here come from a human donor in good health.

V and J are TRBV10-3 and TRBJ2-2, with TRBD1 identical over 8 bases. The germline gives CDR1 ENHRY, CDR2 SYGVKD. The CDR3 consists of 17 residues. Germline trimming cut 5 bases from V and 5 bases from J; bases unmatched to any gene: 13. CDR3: CAISPGWTGSGTGELFF. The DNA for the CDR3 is TGTGCCATCAGTCCAGGATGGACAGGGTCCGGTACCGGGGAGCTGTTTTTT.

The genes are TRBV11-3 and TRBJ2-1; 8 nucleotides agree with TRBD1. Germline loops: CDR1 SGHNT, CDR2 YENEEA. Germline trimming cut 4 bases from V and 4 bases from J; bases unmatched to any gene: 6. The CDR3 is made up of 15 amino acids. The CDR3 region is CASSSGTGVYNEQFF. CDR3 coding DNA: TGTGCCAGCAGCTCCGGGACAGGAGTATACAATGAGCAGTTCTTC.

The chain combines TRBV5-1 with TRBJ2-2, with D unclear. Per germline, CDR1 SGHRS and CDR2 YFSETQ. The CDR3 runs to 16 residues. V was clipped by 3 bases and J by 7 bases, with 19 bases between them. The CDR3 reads CASSSDGTLTGGELFF. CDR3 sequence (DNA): TGCGCCAGCAGCTCCGATGGCACTCTCACCGGCGGGGAGCTGTTTTTT.

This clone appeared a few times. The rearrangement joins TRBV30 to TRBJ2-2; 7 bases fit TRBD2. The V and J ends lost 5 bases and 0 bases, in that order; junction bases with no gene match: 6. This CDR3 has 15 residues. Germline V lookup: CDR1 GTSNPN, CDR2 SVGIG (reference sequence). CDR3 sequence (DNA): TGTGCCTGGGAAAGCGGGGCGGCGAACACCGGGGAGCTGTTTTTT. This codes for CAWESGAANTGELFF.

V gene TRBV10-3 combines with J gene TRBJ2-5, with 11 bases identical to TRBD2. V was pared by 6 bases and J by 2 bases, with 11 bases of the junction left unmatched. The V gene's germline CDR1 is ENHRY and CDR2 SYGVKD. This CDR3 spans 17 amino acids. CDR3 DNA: TGTGCCATCAGGCAGACTAGCGGGGAAGATTCTCAAGAGACCCAGTACTTC. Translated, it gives CAIRQTSGEDSQETQYF.

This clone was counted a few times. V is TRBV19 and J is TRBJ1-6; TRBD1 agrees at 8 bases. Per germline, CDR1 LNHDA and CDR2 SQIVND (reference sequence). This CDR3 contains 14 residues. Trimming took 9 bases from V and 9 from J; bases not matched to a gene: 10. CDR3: CASHYGQGSSPLHF. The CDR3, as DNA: TGTGCCAGCCACTACGGACAGGGCTCTTCACCCCTCCACTTT.

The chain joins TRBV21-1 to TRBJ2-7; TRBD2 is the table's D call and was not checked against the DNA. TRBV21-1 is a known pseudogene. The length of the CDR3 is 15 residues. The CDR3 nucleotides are TGTGCCAGCTCCCATCGGTTCCGGGGAGGTTACGAGCAGTACGTC. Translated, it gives CASSHRFRGGYEQYV.

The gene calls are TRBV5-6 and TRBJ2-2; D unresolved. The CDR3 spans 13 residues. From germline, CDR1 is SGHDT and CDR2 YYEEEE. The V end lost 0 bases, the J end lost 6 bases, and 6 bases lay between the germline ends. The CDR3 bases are TGTGCCAGCAGCTTGGTACTCTCCGGGGAGCTGTTTTTT. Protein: CASSLVLSGELFF.

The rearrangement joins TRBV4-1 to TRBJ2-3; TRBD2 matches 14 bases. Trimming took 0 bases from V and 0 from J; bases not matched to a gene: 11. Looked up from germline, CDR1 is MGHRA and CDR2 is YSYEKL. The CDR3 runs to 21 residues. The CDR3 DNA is TGCGCCAGCAGCCAAGAGGTCGTGGGGACTAGCGGGGGCACTAGCACAGATACGCAGTATTTT. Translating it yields CASSQEVVGTSGGTSTDTQYF.

CDR3 bases: TGTGCCAGCAGTGATGATGGGGCCCCCCACAATGAGCAGTTCTTC. Translation: CASSDDGAPHNEQFF. The chain joins TRBV2 to TRBJ2-1; TRBD1 might be the D (5 bases). CDR1 and CDR2 (germline): SNHLY, FYNNEI. The CDR3 runs 15 residues. V was clipped by 3 bases and J by 5 bases, with 14 bases between them.

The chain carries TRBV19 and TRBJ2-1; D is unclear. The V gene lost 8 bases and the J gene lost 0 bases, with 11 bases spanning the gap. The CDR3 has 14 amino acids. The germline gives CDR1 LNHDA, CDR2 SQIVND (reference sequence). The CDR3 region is CASHRRSSYNEQFF. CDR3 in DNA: TGTGCCAGTCACAGACGAAGCTCCTACAATGAGCAGTTCTTC.

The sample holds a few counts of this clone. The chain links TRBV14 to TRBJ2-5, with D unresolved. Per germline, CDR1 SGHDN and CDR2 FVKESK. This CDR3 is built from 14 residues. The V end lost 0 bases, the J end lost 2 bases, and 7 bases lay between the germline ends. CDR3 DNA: TGTGCCAGCAGCCAAGATCTAGTACAAGAGACCCAGTACTTC. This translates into CASSQDLVQETQYF.

The CDR3 region is CASSGGDRLYGYTF. CDR3 bases: TGTGCCAGTAGTGGAGGGGACAGGCTCTATGGCTACACCTTC. The genes are TRBV19 and TRBJ1-2, with 8 positions matching TRBD1. Germline CDR1 and CDR2: LNHDA and SQIVND (reference sequence). V lost 5 bases to trimming and J lost 4 bases; unmatched junction nucleotides: 6. The CDR3 loop spans 14 amino acids.

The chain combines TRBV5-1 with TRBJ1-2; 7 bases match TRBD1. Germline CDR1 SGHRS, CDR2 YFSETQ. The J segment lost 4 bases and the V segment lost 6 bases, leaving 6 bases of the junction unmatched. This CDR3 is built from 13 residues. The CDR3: CASTGTGAYGYTF. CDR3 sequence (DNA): TGCGCCAGCACGGGAACAGGGGCCTATGGCTACACCTTC.

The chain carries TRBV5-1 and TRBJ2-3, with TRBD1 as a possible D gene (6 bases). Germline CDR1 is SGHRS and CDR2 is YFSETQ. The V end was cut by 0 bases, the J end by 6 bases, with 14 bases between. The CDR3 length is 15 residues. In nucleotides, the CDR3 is TGCGCCAGCAGCTTGGATGGGGGCCGTCAGGATACGCAGTATTTT. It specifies CASSLDGGRQDTQYF.

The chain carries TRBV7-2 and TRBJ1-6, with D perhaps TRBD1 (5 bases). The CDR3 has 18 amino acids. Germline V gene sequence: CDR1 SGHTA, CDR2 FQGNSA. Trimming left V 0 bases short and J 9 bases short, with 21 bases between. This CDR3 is CASSLAMGTPTLGSPLHF. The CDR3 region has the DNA TGTGCCAGCAGCTTAGCAATGGGGACCCCTACCCTAGGTTCACCCCTCCACTTT.

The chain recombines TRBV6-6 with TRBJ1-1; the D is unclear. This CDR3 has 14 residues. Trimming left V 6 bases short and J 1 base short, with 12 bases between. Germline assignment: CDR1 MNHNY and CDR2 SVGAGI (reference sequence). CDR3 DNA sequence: TGTGCCAGCAGACACCGGGATGGGAACACTGAAGCTTTCTTT. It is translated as CASRHRDGNTEAFF.

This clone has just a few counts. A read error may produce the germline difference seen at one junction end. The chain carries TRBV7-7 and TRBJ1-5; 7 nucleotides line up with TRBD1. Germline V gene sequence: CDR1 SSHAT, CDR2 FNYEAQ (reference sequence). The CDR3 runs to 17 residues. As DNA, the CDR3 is TGTGCTAGCAGCCGGGACAGCACTTCTAGCGGCAATCAGCCCCAGCATTTT. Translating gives CASSRDSTSSGNQPQHF. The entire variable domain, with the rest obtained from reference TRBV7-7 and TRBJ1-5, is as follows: GAGVSQSPRYKVTKRGQDVTLRCDPISSHATLYWYQQALGQGPEFLTYFNYEAQPDKSGLPSDRFSAERPEGSISTLTIQRTEQRDSAMYRCASSRDSTSSGNQPQHFGDGTRLSIL.

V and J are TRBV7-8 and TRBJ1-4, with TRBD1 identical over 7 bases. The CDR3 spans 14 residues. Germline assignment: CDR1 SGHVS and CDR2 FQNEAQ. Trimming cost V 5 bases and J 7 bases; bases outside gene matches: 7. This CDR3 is CASSHQGGGEKLFF. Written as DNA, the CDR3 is TGTGCCAGCAGCCACCAGGGGGGCGGTGAAAAACTGTTTTTT.

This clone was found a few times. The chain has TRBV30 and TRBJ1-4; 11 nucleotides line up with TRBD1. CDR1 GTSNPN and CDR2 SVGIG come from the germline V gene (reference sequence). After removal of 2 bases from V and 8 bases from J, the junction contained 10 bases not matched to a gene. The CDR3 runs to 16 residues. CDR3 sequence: CAWSLPSGTGGEKLFF. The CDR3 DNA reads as TGTGCCTGGAGTCTGCCTTCCGGGACAGGGGGAGAAAAACTGTTTTTT.

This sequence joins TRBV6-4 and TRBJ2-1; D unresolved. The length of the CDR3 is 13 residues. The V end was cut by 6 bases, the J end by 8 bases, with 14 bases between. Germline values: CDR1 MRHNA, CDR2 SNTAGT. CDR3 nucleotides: TGTGCCAGCAGGCCCCCCCGGTTCCATGAGCAGTTCTTC. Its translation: CASRPPRFHEQFF.

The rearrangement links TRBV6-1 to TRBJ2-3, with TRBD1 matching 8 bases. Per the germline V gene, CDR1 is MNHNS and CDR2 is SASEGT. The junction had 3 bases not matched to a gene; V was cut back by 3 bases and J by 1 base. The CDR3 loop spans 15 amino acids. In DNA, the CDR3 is TGTGCCAGCAGTGATAGGGGACAGGGCACAGATACGCAGTATTTT. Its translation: CASSDRGQGTDTQYF.

The CDR3 nucleotides read TGTGCCAGCACCGAGCGACAGGACTCCTACGAGCAGTACTTC. This codes for CASTERQDSYEQYF. The chain combines TRBV6-5 with TRBJ2-7; weak D call: TRBD1 (6 bases). Germline V gives CDR1 MNHEY, CDR2 SVGAGI. V was shortened by 7 bases and J by 0 bases, with 13 bases between the two germline ends. The CDR3 consists of 14 residues.

The CDR3 protein is CASSPEDYNEQFF. The CDR3 DNA is TGTGCCAGCAGCCCCGAGGACTACAATGAGCAGTTCTTC. J is TRBJ2-1 and V is TRBV5-4; D not resolved. The CDR3 runs to 13 residues. The ends were cut back, 4 bases at V and 3 bases at J, with 8 bases in the middle. Germline CDR1 SGHNT, CDR2 YYREEE (reference sequence).

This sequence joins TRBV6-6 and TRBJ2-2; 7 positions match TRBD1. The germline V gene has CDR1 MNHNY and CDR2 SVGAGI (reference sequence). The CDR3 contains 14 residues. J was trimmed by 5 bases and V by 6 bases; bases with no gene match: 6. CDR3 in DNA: TGTGCCAGCAGGTTACAGGGGAGAACCGGGGAGCTGTTTTTT. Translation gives CASRLQGRTGELFF.

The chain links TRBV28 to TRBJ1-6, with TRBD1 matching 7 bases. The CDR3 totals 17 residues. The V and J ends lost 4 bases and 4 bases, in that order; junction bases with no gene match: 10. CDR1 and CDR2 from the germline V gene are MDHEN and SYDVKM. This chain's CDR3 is CASSSFSGQLYNSPLHF. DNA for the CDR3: TGTGCCAGCAGTTCCTTCTCGGGACAGCTGTATAATTCACCCCTCCACTTT.